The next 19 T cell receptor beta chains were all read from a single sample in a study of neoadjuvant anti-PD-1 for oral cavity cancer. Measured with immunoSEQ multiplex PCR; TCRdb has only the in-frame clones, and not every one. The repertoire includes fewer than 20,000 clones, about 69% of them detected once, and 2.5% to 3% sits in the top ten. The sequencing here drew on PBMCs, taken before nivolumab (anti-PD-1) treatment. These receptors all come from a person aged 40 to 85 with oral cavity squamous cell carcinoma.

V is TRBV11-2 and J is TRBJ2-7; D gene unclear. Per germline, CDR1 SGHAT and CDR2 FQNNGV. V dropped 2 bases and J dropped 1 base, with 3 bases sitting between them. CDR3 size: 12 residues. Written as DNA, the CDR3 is TGTGCCAGCAGCTTAACGTCCTACGAGCAGTACTTC. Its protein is CASSLTSYEQYF.

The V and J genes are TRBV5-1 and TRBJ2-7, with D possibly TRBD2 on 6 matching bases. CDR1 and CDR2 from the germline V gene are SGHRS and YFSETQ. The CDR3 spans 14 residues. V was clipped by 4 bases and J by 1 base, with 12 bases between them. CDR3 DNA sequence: TGCGCCAGCAGCCCGGGAGACAGTTCCTACGAGCAGTACTTC. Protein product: CASSPGDSSYEQYF.

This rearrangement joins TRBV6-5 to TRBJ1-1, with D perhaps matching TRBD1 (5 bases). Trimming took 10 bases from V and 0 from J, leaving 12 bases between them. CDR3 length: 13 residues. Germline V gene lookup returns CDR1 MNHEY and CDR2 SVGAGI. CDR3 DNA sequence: TGTGCCACCAGGGTACTTATGAACACTGAAGCTTTCTTT. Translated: CATRVLMNTEAFF.

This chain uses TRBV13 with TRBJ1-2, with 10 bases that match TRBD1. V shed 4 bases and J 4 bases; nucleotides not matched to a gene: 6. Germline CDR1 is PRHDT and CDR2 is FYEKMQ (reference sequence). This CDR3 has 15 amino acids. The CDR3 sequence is CASSSGTGVFYGYTF. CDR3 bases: TGTGCCAGCAGCTCCGGGACAGGGGTCTTCTATGGCTACACCTTC.

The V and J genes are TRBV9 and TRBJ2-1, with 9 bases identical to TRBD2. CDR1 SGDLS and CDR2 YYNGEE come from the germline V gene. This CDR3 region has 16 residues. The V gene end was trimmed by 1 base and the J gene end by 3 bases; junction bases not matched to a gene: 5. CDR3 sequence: CASSVSTSGNYNEQFF. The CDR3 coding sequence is TGTGCCAGCAGCGTATCGACTAGCGGAAACTACAATGAGCAGTTCTTC.

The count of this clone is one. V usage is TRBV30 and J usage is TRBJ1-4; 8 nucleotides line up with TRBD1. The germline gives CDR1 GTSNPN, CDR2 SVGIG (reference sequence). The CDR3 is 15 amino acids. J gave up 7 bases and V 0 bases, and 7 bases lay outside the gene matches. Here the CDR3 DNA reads TGTGCCTGGAGTGTCGGACAGGGCCGAGGTGAAAAACTGTTTTTT. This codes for CAWSVGQGRGEKLFF.

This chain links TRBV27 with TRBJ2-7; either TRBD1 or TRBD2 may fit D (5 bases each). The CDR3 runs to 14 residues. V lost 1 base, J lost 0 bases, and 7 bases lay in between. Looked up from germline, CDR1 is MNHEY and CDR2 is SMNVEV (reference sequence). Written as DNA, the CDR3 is TGTGCCAGCAGTTTATGGGGGAGCTCCTACGAGCAGTACTTC. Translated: CASSLWGSSYEQYF.

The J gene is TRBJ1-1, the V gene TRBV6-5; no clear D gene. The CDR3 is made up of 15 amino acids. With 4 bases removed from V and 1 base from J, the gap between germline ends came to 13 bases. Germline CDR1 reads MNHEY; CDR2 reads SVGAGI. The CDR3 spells CASSSPFEANTEAFF. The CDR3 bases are TGTGCCAGCAGTTCCCCTTTTGAGGCGAACACTGAAGCTTTCTTT.

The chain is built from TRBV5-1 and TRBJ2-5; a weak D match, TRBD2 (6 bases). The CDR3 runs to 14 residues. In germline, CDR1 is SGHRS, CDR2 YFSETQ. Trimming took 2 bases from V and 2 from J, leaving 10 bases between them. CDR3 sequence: CASSFTGAQETQYF. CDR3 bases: TGCGCCAGCAGCTTCACGGGAGCGCAAGAGACCCAGTACTTC.

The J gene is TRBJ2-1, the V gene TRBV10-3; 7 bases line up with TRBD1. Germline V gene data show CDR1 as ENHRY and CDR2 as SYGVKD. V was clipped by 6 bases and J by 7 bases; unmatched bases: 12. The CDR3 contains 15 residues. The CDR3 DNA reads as TGTGCCATCAGCCCTAGACAGGGTAAGAGGAATGAGCAGTTCTTC. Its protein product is CAISPRQGKRNEQFF.

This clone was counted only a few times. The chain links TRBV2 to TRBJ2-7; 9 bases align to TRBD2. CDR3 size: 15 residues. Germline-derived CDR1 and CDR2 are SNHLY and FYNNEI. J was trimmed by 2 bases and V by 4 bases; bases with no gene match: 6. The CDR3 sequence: CASSVPSGATYEQYF. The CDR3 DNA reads TGTGCCAGCAGTGTACCTAGCGGGGCAACCTACGAGCAGTACTTC.

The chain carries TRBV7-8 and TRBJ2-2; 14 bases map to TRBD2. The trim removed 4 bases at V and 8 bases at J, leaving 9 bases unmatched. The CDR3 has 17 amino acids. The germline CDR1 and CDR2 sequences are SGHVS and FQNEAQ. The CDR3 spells CASSSLPGLAGAGELFF. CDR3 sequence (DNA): TGTGCCAGCAGCTCCCTACCGGGACTAGCGGGAGCTGGGGAGCTGTTTTTT.

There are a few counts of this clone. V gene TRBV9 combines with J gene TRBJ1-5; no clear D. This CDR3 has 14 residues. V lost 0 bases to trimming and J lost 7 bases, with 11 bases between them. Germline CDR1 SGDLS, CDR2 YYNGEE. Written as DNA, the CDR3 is TGTGCCAGCAGCGTAGGGGGTGTCAGCCAGCCCCAGCATTTT. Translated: CASSVGGVSQPQHF.

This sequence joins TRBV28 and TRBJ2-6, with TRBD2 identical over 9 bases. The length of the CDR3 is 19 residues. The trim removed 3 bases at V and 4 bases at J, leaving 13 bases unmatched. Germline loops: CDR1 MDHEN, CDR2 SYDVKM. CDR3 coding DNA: TGTGCCAGCAGTTTCTATAGCGGGAGTTTGTCGAAGGGGGCCAACGTCCTGACTTTC. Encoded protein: CASSFYSGSLSKGANVLTF.

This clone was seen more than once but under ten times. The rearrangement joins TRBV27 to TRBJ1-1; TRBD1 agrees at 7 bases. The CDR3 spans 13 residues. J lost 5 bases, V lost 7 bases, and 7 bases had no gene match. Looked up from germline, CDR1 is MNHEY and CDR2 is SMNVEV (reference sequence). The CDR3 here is CASTPQGETEAFF. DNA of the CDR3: TGTGCCAGCACGCCCCAGGGGGAGACTGAAGCTTTCTTT.

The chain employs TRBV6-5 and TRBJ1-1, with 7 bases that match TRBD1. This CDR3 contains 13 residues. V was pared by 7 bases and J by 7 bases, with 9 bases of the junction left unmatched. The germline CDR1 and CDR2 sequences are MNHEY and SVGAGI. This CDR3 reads CASNRQGVGEAFF. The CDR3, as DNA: TGTGCCAGCAATAGACAGGGTGTCGGTGAAGCTTTCTTT.

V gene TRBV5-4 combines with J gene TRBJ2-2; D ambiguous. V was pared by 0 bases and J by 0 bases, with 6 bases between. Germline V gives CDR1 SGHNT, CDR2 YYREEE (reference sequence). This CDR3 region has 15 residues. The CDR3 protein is CASSLGLTNTGELFF. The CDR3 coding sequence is TGTGCCAGCAGCTTGGGACTGACGAACACCGGGGAGCTGTTTTTT. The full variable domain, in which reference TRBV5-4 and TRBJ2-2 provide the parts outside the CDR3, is ETGVTQSPTHLIKTRGQQVTLRCSSQSGHNTVSWYQQALGQGPQFIFQYYREEENGRGNFPPRFSGLQFPNYSSELNVNALELDDSALYLCASSLGLTNTGELFFGEGSRLTVL.

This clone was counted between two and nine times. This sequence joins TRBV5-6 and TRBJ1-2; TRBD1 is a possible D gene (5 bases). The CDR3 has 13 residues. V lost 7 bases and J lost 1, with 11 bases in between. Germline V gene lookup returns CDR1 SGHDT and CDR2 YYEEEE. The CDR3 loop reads CASQAGSNYGYTF. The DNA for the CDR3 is TGTGCCAGCCAGGCAGGGAGTAACTATGGCTACACCTTC.

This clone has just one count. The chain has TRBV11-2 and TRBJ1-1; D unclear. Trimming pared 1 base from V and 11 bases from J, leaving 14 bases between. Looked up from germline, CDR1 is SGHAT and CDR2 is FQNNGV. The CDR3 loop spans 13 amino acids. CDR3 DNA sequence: TGTGCCAGCAGCTTAGTACGCAAGCCCGAGGCTTTCTTT. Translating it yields CASSLVRKPEAFF.